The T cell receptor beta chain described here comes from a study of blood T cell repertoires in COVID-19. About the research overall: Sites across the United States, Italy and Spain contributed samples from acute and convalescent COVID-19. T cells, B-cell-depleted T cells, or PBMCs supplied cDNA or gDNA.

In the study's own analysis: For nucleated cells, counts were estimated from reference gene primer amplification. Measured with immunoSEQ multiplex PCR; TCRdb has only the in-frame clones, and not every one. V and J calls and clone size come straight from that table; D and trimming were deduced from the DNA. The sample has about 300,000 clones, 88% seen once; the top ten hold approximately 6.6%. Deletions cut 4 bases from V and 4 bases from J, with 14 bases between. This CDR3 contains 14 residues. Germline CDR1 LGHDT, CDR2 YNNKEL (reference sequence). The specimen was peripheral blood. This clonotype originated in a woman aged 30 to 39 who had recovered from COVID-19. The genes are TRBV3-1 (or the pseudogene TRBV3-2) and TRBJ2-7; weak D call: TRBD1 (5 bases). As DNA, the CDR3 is TGTGCCAGCAGCCCCCCTTGGGGCAAATACGAGCAGTACTTC. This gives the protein CASSPPWGKYEQYF.